The 23 T cell receptor beta chains below come from one sample, sequenced in a study of Tregs in tolerant kidney transplant recipients. Antigens for these TCRs are unknown. Clones were sequenced by immunoSEQ multiplex PCR, and TCRdb holds only the in-frame ones, with some missing. The table shows thousands of clones, with 45% to 55% occurring only once. The material sequenced was CD4+ T cells from blood cultured with allogeneic cells. All receptors come from a human donor in good health.

A few counts support this clone. The V gene is TRBV5-4, the J gene TRBJ1-5; possibly TRBD1 for D (5 bases). The V and J ends lost 4 bases and 2 bases respectively, with 10 bases between them. The CDR3 is 14 residues long. In germline, CDR1 is SGHNT, CDR2 YYREEE (reference sequence). The chain's CDR3 is CASSNWGGNQPQHF. CDR3 coding DNA: TGTGCCAGCAGCAACTGGGGCGGCAATCAGCCCCAGCATTTT.

The chain carries TRBV7-6 and TRBJ1-2; TRBD1 aligns across 10 bases. Trimming at V came to 5 bases and at J to 8 bases, leaving 11 bases not matched to a gene. CDR3 length equals 15 residues. Germline lookup yields CDR1 SGHVS and CDR2 FNYEAQ. The CDR3 here is CASSRGPGQGRGYTF. Written as DNA, the CDR3 is TGTGCCAGCAGCCGAGGGCCGGGACAGGGGAGGGGCTACACCTTC.

V usage is TRBV4-2 and J usage is TRBJ1-2; D is unclear. The CDR3 runs 13 residues. Germline V lookup: CDR1 LGHNA, CDR2 YNFKEQ. V was trimmed by 4 bases and J by 2 bases, leaving 8 bases between them. The CDR3 is CASSPLGNYGYTF. Written as DNA, the CDR3 is TGTGCCAGCAGCCCTCTCGGAAACTATGGCTACACCTTC.

The chain has TRBV6-1 and TRBJ2-7; D is undetermined. Germline CDR1 reads MNHNS; CDR2 reads SASEGT. The CDR3 covers 12 residues. V lost 6 bases and J 0 bases, leaving 6 bases between the germline ends. CDR3 coding DNA: TGTGCCAGCAGCTGGGACTCCTACGAGCAGTACTTC. Its protein is CASSWDSYEQYF.

The chain recombines TRBV11-3 with TRBJ2-7, with 7 bases that match TRBD1. The CDR3 spans 15 residues. Germline CDR1 and CDR2: SGHNT and YENEEA. V lost 6 bases, J lost 3 bases, and 11 bases stayed unmatched. DNA for the CDR3: TGTGCCAGCAGTCCCCTGGCAGGGGGATTCTACGAGCAGTACTTC. It translates to CASSPLAGGFYEQYF.

CDR3 in amino acids: CASGRYTEAFF. CDR3 sequence (DNA): TGTGCCAGCGGACGATACACTGAAGCTTTCTTT. This chain links TRBV6-6 with TRBJ1-1, with D hard to call. The CDR3 is 11 amino acids. The germline gives CDR1 MNHNY, CDR2 SVGAGI (reference sequence). V was pared by 8 bases and J by 3 bases, with 7 bases between.

The chain carries TRBV18 and TRBJ1-2; TRBD1 might be the D (6 bases). The CDR3 spans 14 residues. V lost 6 bases and J 8 bases, leaving 19 bases between the germline ends. Germline loops: CDR1 KGHSH, CDR2 LQKENI. The CDR3 DNA is TGTGCCAGCTCGCCGAATTCAGGGGCAGGAGGCTACACCTTC. It specifies CASSPNSGAGGYTF.

This chain joins TRBV5-4 and TRBJ1-6, with 7 bases lining up with TRBD1. Germline V gives CDR1 SGHNT, CDR2 YYREEE (reference sequence). The J segment lost 0 bases and the V segment lost 2 bases, leaving 5 bases of the junction unmatched. The CDR3 is made up of 17 amino acids. Here the CDR3 reads CASSLVRGSSYNSPLHF. CDR3 coding DNA: TGTGCCAGCAGCTTAGTCAGGGGGAGCTCCTATAATTCACCCCTCCACTTT.

As regards this clone: Germline is not matched at one junction end, which may reflect a read error. The identical CDR3 is also encoded by other nucleotide sequences in the sample. The genes are TRBV29-1 and TRBJ1-1; tentative D call: TRBD1 (6 bases). This CDR3 region has 16 residues. Germline loops: CDR1 SQVTM, CDR2 ANQGSEA. This chain's CDR3 is CSVEVHLRGRRTEAFF. CDR3 bases: TGCAGTGTTGAAGTCCACCTCAGGGGTAGGCGCACTGAAGCTTTCTTT.

V gene TRBV4-3 combines with J gene TRBJ2-2; the match to TRBD1 covers 9 bases. Trimming took 4 bases from V and 6 from J; bases not matched to a gene: 6. This CDR3 has 15 amino acids. The germline gives CDR1 LGHNA, CDR2 YSLEER. As DNA, the CDR3 is TGCGCCAGCAGCCTACAGGGGGCTAGGTCCGGGGAGCTGTTTTTT. As protein: CASSLQGARSGELFF.

This clone appeared a few times. The gene calls are TRBV4-2 and TRBJ1-6; no clear D gene. This CDR3 contains 16 residues. Trimming shortened V by 0 bases and J by 1 base, and 7 bases separated the two germline ends. The germline CDR1 and CDR2 sequences are LGHNA and YNFKEQ. The CDR3 spells CASSQEASSYNSPLHF. CDR3 nucleotides: TGTGCCAGCAGCCAAGAGGCGAGTTCCTATAATTCACCCCTCCACTTT.

This rearrangement joins TRBV6-5 to TRBJ1-2; possible D gene TRBD1, 5 bases. The CDR3 length is 10 residues. Trimming took off 6 bases at V and 8 bases at J, with 7 bases between the two ends. Germline assignment: CDR1 MNHEY and CDR2 SVGAGI. CDR3 DNA sequence: TGTGCCAGCAGGGGGGACGGCTACACCTTC. Protein sequence: CASRGDGYTF.

The chain combines TRBV6-5 with TRBJ2-7; 7 bases are a match to TRBD2. There are 14 residues in the CDR3. Per germline, CDR1 MNHEY and CDR2 SVGAGI. Trimming took 6 bases from V and 0 from J; bases not matched to a gene: 5. The CDR3 spells CASRGLADSYEQYF. As DNA, the CDR3 is TGTGCCAGCAGAGGGCTAGCGGACTCCTACGAGCAGTACTTC.

This clone was detected only a few times. The chain employs TRBV6-5 and TRBJ2-1, with D perhaps TRBD1 or TRBD2 (5 bases each). CDR1 is MNHEY and CDR2 is SVGAGI in the germline V gene. V shed 5 bases and J shed 9 bases, with 8 bases lying between them. CDR3 size: 11 residues. In nucleotides, the CDR3 is TGTGCCAGCAGTCGGGGCGGTGAGCAGTTCTTC. This gives the protein CASSRGGEQFF.

The chain joins TRBV11-3 to TRBJ1-1, with TRBD1 as a possible D gene (6 bases). CDR3 size: 16 residues. Germline CDR1 SGHNT, CDR2 YENEEA. With 1 base removed from V and 2 bases from J, the gap between germline ends came to 14 bases. Here the CDR3 reads CASSLVATGVNTEAFF. The CDR3, as DNA: TGTGCCAGCAGCTTAGTGGCGACAGGAGTTAACACTGAAGCTTTCTTT.

The V gene is TRBV6-5, the J gene TRBJ2-7; 8 nucleotides match TRBD2. CDR3 length equals 13 residues. Losses at the gene ends were 7 bases for V and 2 bases for J; bases not matched to a gene: 4. Germline CDR1 and CDR2: MNHEY and SVGAGI. The CDR3 is CASMREAPYEQYF. The CDR3 DNA sequence: TGTGCCAGCATGCGGGAGGCCCCCTACGAGCAGTACTTC.

The chain recombines TRBV7-9 with TRBJ2-5; D is possibly TRBD2 (5 bases). Deletions cut 2 bases from V and 4 bases from J, with 11 bases between. The germline gives CDR1 SEHNR, CDR2 FQNEAQ (reference sequence). There are 14 residues in the CDR3. The CDR3 protein is CASSLISVGETQYF. As DNA, the CDR3 is TGTGCCAGCAGCTTAATTAGCGTGGGAGAGACCCAGTACTTC.

A single count supports this clone. V and J are TRBV25-1 and TRBJ2-7; 7 nucleotides line up with TRBD2. The CDR3 is 14 amino acids. Germline V lookup: CDR1 MGHDK, CDR2 SYGVNS. V was clipped by 7 bases and J by 0 bases; unmatched bases: 6. CDR3 DNA sequence: TGTGCCAGCACTGCCCGCGGGAGCTCCTACGAGCAGTACTTC. Translation gives CASTARGSSYEQYF.

The chain recombines TRBV5-1 with TRBJ1-6; maybe TRBD1 (5 bases). V lost 4 bases, J lost 7 bases, and 15 bases lay in between. The germline gives CDR1 SGHRS, CDR2 YFSETQ. The CDR3 is 15 amino acids. CDR3 nucleotides: TGCGCCAGCAGCGGTCGACAGTCAGGGAATTCACCCCTCCACTTT. Encoded protein: CASSGRQSGNSPLHF. The full variable domain, its missing parts supplied by reference TRBV5-1 and TRBJ1-6, is KAGVTQTPRYLIKTRGQQVTLSCSPISGHRSVSWYQQTPGQGLQFLFEYFSETQRNKGNFPGRFSGRQFSNSRSEMNVSTLELGDSALYLCASSGRQSGNSPLHFGNGTRLTVT.

This clone was picked up one time. The rearrangement links TRBV9 to TRBJ1-6; the match to TRBD1 covers 8 bases. This CDR3 region has 15 residues. Trimming took 4 bases from V and 8 from J; bases not matched to a gene: 8. Looked up from germline, CDR1 is SGDLS and CDR2 is YYNGEE. This chain's CDR3 is CASSTHGQGHSPLHF. In nucleotides, the CDR3 is TGTGCCAGCAGCACCCACGGACAGGGACATTCACCCCTCCACTTT.

The V gene is TRBV18, the J gene TRBJ1-2, with a possible D match to TRBD1 (6 bases). Germline loops: CDR1 KGHSH, CDR2 LQKENI. Trimming shortened V by 3 bases and J by 7 bases, and 18 bases separated the two germline ends. The CDR3 has 15 residues. In nucleotides, the CDR3 is TGTGCCAGCTCACCGGACAGAACGCCAACCGGTGGCTACACCTTC. This sequence encodes CASSPDRTPTGGYTF.

DNA for the CDR3: TGTGCCAGCAGTTGGAGCGGGAGAGTCGGAGAGACCCAGTACTTC. It translates to CASSWSGRVGETQYF. V and J are TRBV6-6 and TRBJ2-5; 8 bases are a match to TRBD2. This CDR3 spans 15 amino acids. Trimming took 4 bases from V and 4 from J; bases not matched to a gene: 8. Per germline, CDR1 MNHNY and CDR2 SVGAGI (reference sequence).

This clone came up a few times. The CDR3 DNA follows: TGTGCCAGCAGTCCCAGGCGGACAGAGAAACTGTTTTTT. This sequence encodes CASSPRRTEKLFF. V is TRBV6-1 and J is TRBJ1-4, with a tentative D call TRBD1 (6 bases). The germline gives CDR1 MNHNS, CDR2 SASEGT. With 5 bases removed from V and 11 bases from J, the gap between germline ends came to 15 bases. This CDR3 is built from 13 residues.